This T cell receptor (beta chain) came from a study of technical replicates of blood from a handful of donors. Sequencing was performed with immunoSEQ multiplex PCR; in TCRdb, only in-frame clones are kept and a portion is missing. The table lists tens of thousands of clones, roughly 96% of them singletons. The CDR3 runs to 16 residues. Between the trimmed V and J ends, which lost 8 bases and 2 bases, there was a span of 16 bases. The germline V gene has CDR1 MGHRA and CDR2 YSYEKL. The chain links TRBV4-1 to TRBJ2-6, with D uncertain. What was sequenced was T cells isolated from PBMCs. The receptor's source is a human donor in good health. For the CDR3, the DNA is TGCGCCAGCGCAAGGAGTGGCATAACTGGGGCCAACGTCCTGACTTTC. Its translation is CASARSGITGANVLTF.